These 8 T cell receptor beta chains were all obtained from the same sample, sequenced in a study of Ad26.COV2.S vaccination and SARS-CoV-2 variants. Noted treatment: some 20 received Ad26.COV2.S at low or high dose, single or two shots; several received placebo; per-sample allocation not given. It was on day 63 after the first vaccine or placebo injection that samples were taken. Some clones are missing from TCRdb's copy, which holds only in-frame ones; the method was immunoSEQ multiplex PCR. The profile shows about 280,000 clones, over 75% of them singletons. The sample here was peripheral blood, taken in a trial of Ad26.COV2.S vaccine versus placebo. The receptors were sampled from a person aged 18-65 years who received the Ad26.COV2.S COVID-19 vaccine or a placebo.

This rearrangement joins TRBV6-6 to TRBJ1-3, with TRBD1 as a possible D gene (5 bases). CDR1 is MNHNY, CDR2 SVGAGI, per germline (reference sequence). The V gene lost 7 bases and the J gene lost 8 bases, with 12 bases spanning the gap. This CDR3 is 12 amino acids long. The CDR3 region has the DNA TGTGCCAGCACCCCGACGGGGGACACCATATATTTT. Protein product: CASTPTGDTIYF.

This clone has only a few counts. This chain's CDR3 is CASSLGVTGDGYTF. The DNA of the CDR3 is TGTGCCAGCAGCTTGGGGGTTACAGGGGACGGCTACACCTTC. The rearrangement joins TRBV7-9 to TRBJ1-2; 7 nucleotides align to TRBD1. The V gene end was trimmed by 3 bases and the J gene end by 8 bases; junction bases not matched to a gene: 9. Germline V gene lookup returns CDR1 SEHNR and CDR2 FQNEAQ (reference sequence). This CDR3 comprises 14 residues.

This rearrangement joins TRBV7-9 to TRBJ1-1; 10 nucleotides line up with TRBD1. Trimming removed 5 bases from V and 2 bases from J; junction bases left unmatched: 8. CDR3 size: 16 residues. Germline V gene data show CDR1 as SEHNR and CDR2 as FQNEAQ (reference sequence). CDR3 sequence: CASSHDRDRGNTEAFF. CDR3 DNA: TGTGCCAGCAGCCACGACCGGGACAGGGGAAACACTGAAGCTTTCTTT.

This sequence joins TRBV28 and TRBJ1-2; 12 bases match TRBD1. V trimming: 6 bases; J trimming: 5 bases; junction bases outside the gene matches: 4. Germline values: CDR1 MDHEN, CDR2 SYDVKM. The CDR3 sequence is 14 residues long. The CDR3 region is CASSGTGGGYGYTF. The CDR3 DNA sequence: TGTGCCAGCAGCGGGACAGGGGGCGGGTATGGCTACACCTTC.

This chain links TRBV3-1 (or the pseudogene TRBV3-2) with TRBJ2-7, with D possibly being TRBD1 (5 bases). V was clipped by 1 base and J by 1 base, with 11 bases between them. There are 15 residues in the CDR3. The germline V gene has CDR1 LGHDT and CDR2 YNNKEL (reference sequence). The CDR3 is CASSQGLTDSYEQYF. In DNA, the CDR3 is TGTGCCAGCAGCCAAGGTTTGACAGATTCCTACGAGCAGTACTTC.

This clone was found once. The V call is TRBV5-1, the J call TRBJ2-1; 10 nucleotides agree with TRBD2. V dropped 2 bases and J dropped 8; count of bases not matched to a gene: 7. The CDR3 spans 15 residues. Germline values: CDR1 SGHRS, CDR2 YFSETQ. The CDR3 sequence: CASSFLPLAGDEQFF. CDR3 DNA: TGCGCCAGCAGCTTCCTACCGCTAGCGGGAGATGAGCAGTTCTTC.

In its sample, this clone was seen a few times. This sample also contains other DNA sequences that code for the same CDR3. The V call is TRBV19, the J call TRBJ2-3; D not resolved. The V gene lost 5 bases and the J gene lost 2 bases, with 5 bases spanning the gap. The CDR3 runs to 12 residues. Germline values: CDR1 LNHDA, CDR2 SQIVND (reference sequence). CDR3 in DNA: TGTGCCAGTAGTCTGGCCACAGATACGCAGTATTTT. It encodes CASSLATDTQYF. Full variable domain (missing parts from reference TRBV19 and TRBJ2-3): DGGITQSPKYLFRKEGQNVTLSCEQNLNHDAMYWYRQDPGQGLRLIYYSQIVNDFQKGDIAEGYSVSREKKESFPLTVTSAQKNPTAFYLCASSLATDTQYFGPGTRLTVL.

The genes are TRBV28 and TRBJ1-1; D possibly corresponds to TRBD1 (5 bases). This CDR3 spans 12 amino acids. The V end lost 1 base, the J end lost 5 bases, and 5 bases lay between the germline ends. Germline V gives CDR1 MDHEN, CDR2 SYDVKM. The CDR3 nucleotides are TGTGCCAGCAGTTTATACAGGACTGAAGCTTTCTTT. It encodes CASSLYRTEAFF.